The rows below give T cell receptor beta chains drawn from one sample of a study of blood T cell repertoires in COVID-19. Here immunoSEQ multiplex PCR was the method, and the copy in TCRdb shows in-frame clones only, minus some. The repertoire consists of about 59,000 clones, with 91% occurring once and the leading ten covering 8.5% to 10%. The sample comprised peripheral blood. These receptors originate from a human donor in a cohort sampled during active COVID-19. Each CDR3 is given with its conserved first and last residue. Fields, in order: D gene, V gene, CDR3 length, clone size, J gene, CDR3 protein, CDR3 DNA. A D gene is named only where the DNA matches it firmly. Clone sizes are given selectively: once, few, many, or a class where the clone is expanded.

D gene: TRBD1
V gene: TRBV4-1
CDR3 length: 13
clone size: .
J gene: TRBJ2-1
CDR3 protein: CASSPSMTGYEFF
CDR3 DNA: TGCGCCAGCAGCCCTTCTATGACAGGGTATGAGTTCTTC

D gene: .
V gene: TRBV18
CDR3 length: 14
clone size: .
J gene: TRBJ1-1
CDR3 protein: CASSPNSRNTEAFF
CDR3 DNA: TGTGCCAGCTCACCCAACAGTAGGAACACTGAAGCTTTCTTT

D gene: .
V gene: TRBV5-4
CDR3 length: 15
clone size: .
J gene: TRBJ2-3
CDR3 protein: CASSSDSGVTDTQYF
CDR3 DNA: TGTGCCAGCAGCTCAGACTCCGGAGTCACAGATACGCAGTATTTT

D gene: TRBD2
V gene: TRBV27
CDR3 length: 16
clone size: .
J gene: TRBJ2-2
CDR3 protein: CASSLLAGGFTGELFF
CDR3 DNA: TGTGCCAGCAGTTTGCTAGCGGGAGGATTCACCGGGGAGCTGTTTTTT

D gene: .
V gene: TRBV15
CDR3 length: 16
clone size: few
J gene: TRBJ2-1
CDR3 protein: CATSRDRGKAYNEQFF
CDR3 DNA: TGTGCCACCAGCAGAGATCGGGGAAAGGCTTACAATGAGCAGTTCTTC

D gene: .
V gene: TRBV27
CDR3 length: 13
clone size: .
J gene: TRBJ1-1
CDR3 protein: CASSLNPYSLAFF
CDR3 DNA: TGTGCCAGCAGTTTGAACCCCTACTCACTAGCTTTCTTT

D gene: TRBD2
V gene: TRBV4-1
CDR3 length: 16
clone size: .
J gene: TRBJ2-1
CDR3 protein: CASSQPGLAGGYEQFF
CDR3 DNA: TGCGCCAGCAGCCAACCGGGACTAGCGGGGGGCTATGAGCAGTTCTTC

D gene: .
V gene: TRBV19
CDR3 length: 19
clone size: .
J gene: TRBJ2-6
CDR3 protein: CASSPSLTWGVSGANVLTF
CDR3 DNA: TGTGCCAGTAGCCCCTCTTTAACCTGGGGGGTCTCTGGGGCCAACGTCCTGACTTTC

D gene: .
V gene: TRBV12-3/TRBV12-4
CDR3 length: 13
clone size: .
J gene: TRBJ2-3
CDR3 protein: CASSPRDSTEQYF
CDR3 DNA: TGTGCCAGCAGTCCGCGAGACTCGACTGAGCAGTATTTT

D gene: TRBD2
V gene: TRBV12-5
CDR3 length: 13
clone size: .
J gene: TRBJ2-5
CDR3 protein: CASGLAGQKTQYF
CDR3 DNA: TGTGCTAGTGGACTAGCGGGACAAAAGACCCAGTACTTC

D gene: .
V gene: TRBV24-1
CDR3 length: 19
clone size: .
J gene: TRBJ2-5
CDR3 protein: CATSDPRPAPGHPQETQYF
CDR3 DNA: TGTGCCACCAGTGATCCGCGCCCCGCCCCGGGACATCCCCAAGAGACCCAGTACTTC

D gene: .
V gene: TRBV5-6
CDR3 length: 15
clone size: .
J gene: TRBJ2-1
CDR3 protein: CASSPSPRSYNEQFF
CDR3 DNA: TGTGCCAGCAGCCCCTCCCCTAGATCCTACAATGAGCAGTTCTTC

D gene: .
V gene: TRBV6-5
CDR3 length: 14
clone size: .
J gene: TRBJ2-1
CDR3 protein: CASSYRQDINEQFF
CDR3 DNA: TGTGCCAGCAGTTACCGGCAGGATATCAATGAGCAGTTCTTC

D gene: TRBD2
V gene: TRBV29-1
CDR3 length: 13
clone size: .
J gene: TRBJ2-3
CDR3 protein: CRIGGSGTDTQYF
CDR3 DNA: TGCAGGATCGGGGGGTCGGGCACAGATACGCAGTATTTT

D gene: .
V gene: TRBV7-9
CDR3 length: 15
clone size: .
J gene: TRBJ2-5
CDR3 protein: CASRAGDLTARGQYF
CDR3 DNA: TGTGCCAGCAGAGCAGGGGATTTAACCGCACGTGGCCAGTACTTC

D gene: TRBD1
V gene: TRBV29-1
CDR3 length: 12
clone size: .
J gene: TRBJ1-2
CDR3 protein: CSVKTGFYGYTF
CDR3 DNA: TGCAGCGTTAAGACAGGGTTCTATGGCTACACCTTC

D gene: .
V gene: TRBV21-1
CDR3 length: 12
clone size: .
J gene: TRBJ2-1
CDR3 protein: CASSKGGDRQFF
CDR3 DNA: TGTGCCAGCAGCAAAGGGGGGGACAGGCAGTTCTTC

D gene: TRBD2
V gene: TRBV19
CDR3 length: 16
clone size: .
J gene: TRBJ2-1
CDR3 protein: CASSILLAGSYNEQFF
CDR3 DNA: TGTGCCAGTAGTATATTGTTAGCGGGATCCTACAATGAGCAGTTCTTC

D gene: TRBD2
V gene: TRBV5-1
CDR3 length: 16
clone size: .
J gene: TRBJ2-5
CDR3 protein: CASSNGLAGSQETQYF
CDR3 DNA: TGCGCCAGCAGTAACGGACTAGCGGGTTCCCAAGAGACCCAGTACTTC

D gene: .
V gene: TRBV5-4
CDR3 length: 15
clone size: .
J gene: TRBJ1-6
CDR3 protein: CASSLESSYNSPLHF
CDR3 DNA: TGTGCCAGCAGCTTGGAGAGCTCCTATAATTCACCCCTCCACTTT

D gene: .
V gene: TRBV7-9
CDR3 length: 16
clone size: .
J gene: TRBJ2-1
CDR3 protein: CASSLEEGRVNNEQFF
CDR3 DNA: TGTGCCAGCAGCTTAGAGGAGGGTCGGGTGAACAATGAGCAGTTCTTC

D gene: TRBD1
V gene: TRBV4-1
CDR3 length: 18
clone size: .
J gene: TRBJ2-1
CDR3 protein: CASSQVARQGLDGGEQFF
CDR3 DNA: TGCGCCAGCAGCCAAGTAGCGAGACAGGGGTTAGATGGCGGTGAGCAGTTCTTC

D gene: .
V gene: TRBV19
CDR3 length: 13
clone size: .
J gene: TRBJ1-6
CDR3 protein: CASSIVRNSPLHF
CDR3 DNA: TGTGCCAGTAGTATCGTGCGGAATTCACCCCTCCACTTT

D gene: .
V gene: TRBV18
CDR3 length: 15
clone size: .
J gene: TRBJ2-7
CDR3 protein: CASSPAGTGNYEQYF
CDR3 DNA: TGTGCCAGCTCACCGGCCGGGACTGGAAACTACGAGCAGTACTTC

D gene: TRBD2
V gene: TRBV10-3
CDR3 length: 16
clone size: .
J gene: TRBJ2-5
CDR3 protein: CAISSRAGGAQETQYF
CDR3 DNA: TGTGCCATCTCGTCGCGAGCGGGGGGGGCCCAAGAGACCCAGTACTTC